These T cell receptor beta chains were read from a single sample in a study of blood T cell repertoires in COVID-19. The method was immunoSEQ multiplex PCR; TCRdb's version includes in-frame clones alone and lacks a portion of them. The data show 200,000 to 250,000 clones, with 65% to 90% seen just once and 2% to 3% held by the top ten. Sequenced: peripheral blood. These TCRs come from a woman between 65 and 79 years old with COVID-19, enrolled during active disease. Each CDR3 is given with its conserved first and last residue. A D gene is named only where the DNA matches it firmly. Clone size is shown for a subset of rows, as once, few, many or a class of expanded clone.

>TRBV27|TRBJ2-1|NA|TRBD2
CASSLGTSGYNEQFF
TGTGCCAGCAGTTTAGGGACTAGCGGGTACAATGAGCAGTTCTTC
>TRBV9|TRBJ2-7|NA|TRBD1
CASFKNRGAYEQYF
TGTGCCAGCTTCAAAAACAGGGGAGCCTACGAGCAGTACTTC
>TRBV9|TRBJ2-1|NA|NA
CASSVELAGDEQFF
TGTGCCAGCAGCGTAGAATTGGCGGGCGATGAGCAGTTCTTC
>TRBV19|TRBJ1-2|NA|NA
CASSMPQSGKVGYTF
TGTGCCAGTAGTATGCCTCAGTCAGGGAAGGTTGGCTACACCTTC
>TRBV7-2|TRBJ1-1|NA|TRBD1
CASSPQGQLNTEAFF
TGTGCCAGCAGCCCTCAGGGACAGCTGAACACTGAAGCTTTCTTT
>TRBV7-8|TRBJ1-1|many|NA
CASRLGGGNTEAFF
TGTGCCAGCAGGCTGGGAGGGGGGAACACTGAAGCTTTCTTT
>TRBV6-1|TRBJ2-3|NA|NA
CASSEAWRTDTQYF
TGTGCCAGCAGTGAAGCCTGGAGGACAGATACGCAGTATTTT
>TRBV6-2/TRBV6-3|TRBJ1-2|NA|NA
CASSYSGQSPNYGYTF
TGTGCCAGCAGTTACTCCGGACAGTCTCCTAACTATGGCTACACCTTC
>TRBV3-1/TRBV3-2|TRBJ1-2|NA|TRBD1
CASSQDFGQGAVGYTF
TGTGCCAGCAGCCAAGATTTTGGACAGGGGGCAGTTGGCTACACCTTC
>TRBV5-1|TRBJ2-5|NA|NA
CASSLGLEFRETQYF
TGCGCCAGCAGCTTGGGTCTAGAGTTCCGAGAGACCCAGTACTTC
>TRBV5-1|TRBJ1-3|NA|TRBD1
CASSIGTGEAPGNTIYF
TGCGCCAGCAGCATCGGGACAGGGGAAGCACCTGGAAACACCATATATTTT
>TRBV2|TRBJ2-1|NA|TRBD2
CASRLRTSGAYNEQFF
TGTGCCAGCAGACTGAGGACTAGCGGGGCATACAATGAGCAGTTCTTC
>TRBV19|TRBJ2-7|NA|NA
CASSTYLTDTSSYEQYF
TGTGCCAGTAGTACTTACTTGACGGACACAAGCTCCTACGAGCAGTACTTC
>TRBV27|TRBJ1-2|NA|NA
CASSFGQFTGYDGYTF
TGTGCCAGCAGTTTTGGTCAATTTACAGGGTACGATGGCTACACCTTC
>TRBV19|TRBJ2-2|NA|TRBD2
CASSPRRLAGNANTGELFF
TGTGCCAGTAGTCCCCGCCGGCTAGCGGGTAACGCGAACACCGGGGAGCTGTTTTTT
>TRBV3-1/TRBV3-2|TRBJ1-1|NA|NA
CASSQDAGEGTEAFF
TGTGCCAGCAGCCAAGATGCAGGGGAGGGCACTGAAGCTTTCTTT
>TRBV4-3|TRBJ2-2|NA|TRBD2
CASSHWRGTSGNTGELFF
TGCGCCAGCAGCCATTGGCGCGGGACTAGCGGTAACACCGGGGAGCTGTTTTTT
>TRBV5-1|TRBJ1-3|NA|NA
CASSSDSRNTIYF
TGCGCCAGCAGCTCGGACAGCAGAAACACCATATATTTT
>TRBV5-6|TRBJ2-3|NA|TRBD1
CASGQGLSTDTQYF
TGTGCCTCCGGACAGGGTCTAAGCACAGATACGCAGTATTTT
>TRBV7-8|TRBJ1-4|once|NA
CASSFQTGWEELFF
TGTGCCAGCAGCTTCCAAACAGGTTGGGAAGAACTGTTTTTT
>TRBV7-6|TRBJ1-2|NA|TRBD1
CASSPLTRQGGSEGYTF
TGTGCCAGCAGCCCACTTACACGCCAGGGGGGCTCGGAGGGCTACACCTTC
>TRBV3-1/TRBV3-2|TRBJ2-7|NA|TRBD2
CASSPGLAGVEQYF
TGTGCCAGCAGCCCTGGACTAGCGGGAGTCGAGCAGTACTTC